The 15 T cell receptor beta chains given below trace back to one sample, sequenced in a study of siplizumab effects on memory and regulatory T cells. Here immunoSEQ multiplex PCR was the method, and the copy in TCRdb shows in-frame clones only, minus some. Of fewer than 120,000 clones in the sample, approximately 92% are singletons; the top ten hold 1.3%. The sample taken for sequencing was CD4+ T cells sorted from blood. These receptors originate from a human donor in good health.

This chain connects TRBV18 to TRBJ2-5; no reliable D call. Trimming took 6 bases from V and 0 from J, leaving 5 bases between them. This CDR3 region has 12 residues. Germline values: CDR1 KGHSH, CDR2 LQKENI. CDR3 region: CASSRNQETQYF. The CDR3 bases are TGTGCCAGCTCCCGGAACCAAGAGACCCAGTACTTC.

The V gene is TRBV10-3, the J gene TRBJ2-1; TRBD2 matches 13 bases. With V trimmed by 6 bases and J by 8 bases, 13 bases remained unmatched. The CDR3 runs 17 residues. Germline V gene sequence: CDR1 ENHRY, CDR2 SYGVKD. Here the CDR3 DNA reads TGTGCCATCAGCCTGGGGACTAGCGGGGCAGGCGTCTATGAGCAGTTCTTC. It encodes CAISLGTSGAGVYEQFF.

V is TRBV19 and J is TRBJ2-7; 13 bases match TRBD2. Germline CDR1 is LNHDA and CDR2 is SQIVND (reference sequence). Trimming at V came to 5 bases and at J to 4 bases, leaving 5 bases not matched to a gene. The CDR3 extends over 15 amino acids. In DNA form, the CDR3 reads TGTGCCAGTAGTCAACGGACTAGCGGGAGTTACGAGCAGTACTTC. This translates into CASSQRTSGSYEQYF.

The CDR3 nucleotides are TGTGCCTGGAGTGGGACAGGGGTTCAGCCCCAGCATTTT. It codes for CAWSGTGVQPQHF. J is TRBJ1-5 and V is TRBV30, with TRBD1 matching over 9 bases. Germline trimming cut 1 base from V and 6 bases from J; bases unmatched to any gene: 1. This CDR3 has 13 residues. Germline V gives CDR1 GTSNPN, CDR2 SVGIG (reference sequence). Complete variable domain (other parts from reference TRBV30 and TRBJ1-5): SQTIHQWPATLVQPVGSPLSLECTVEGTSNPNLYWYRQAAGRGLQLLFYSVGIGQISSEVPQNLSASRPQDRQFILSSKKLLLSDSGFYLCAWSGTGVQPQHFGDGTRLSIL.

The chain uses TRBV7-7 and TRBJ2-2; D not resolved. The CDR3 runs to 14 residues. From germline, CDR1 is SSHAT and CDR2 FNYEAQ (reference sequence). The V end lost 2 bases, the J end lost 3 bases, and 7 bases lay between the germline ends. In nucleotides, the CDR3 is TGTGCCAGCAGCTTAAATCGGGACACCGGGGAGCTGTTTTTT. Protein: CASSLNRDTGELFF.

The chain recombines TRBV30 with TRBJ1-1; D ambiguous. The V gene's germline CDR1 is GTSNPN and CDR2 SVGIG (reference sequence). The CDR3 runs 11 residues. Between the trimmed V and J ends, which lost 3 bases and 10 bases, there was a span of 12 bases. The chain's CDR3 is CAWSPSMAAFF. The CDR3 DNA follows: TGTGCCTGGAGCCCATCCATGGCAGCTTTCTTT.

The chain recombines TRBV9 with TRBJ2-2; 7 nucleotides line up with TRBD2. V lost 0 bases to trimming and J lost 6 bases; unmatched junction nucleotides: 5. The CDR3 spans 15 residues. CDR1 is SGDLS and CDR2 is YYNGEE in the germline V gene. For the CDR3, the DNA is TGTGCCAGCAGCGTAGTCGGGGGGATGGCCGGGGAGCTGTTTTTT. Translating it yields CASSVVGGMAGELFF.

The chain employs TRBV18 and TRBJ2-1; D not resolved. V gave up 3 bases and J gave up 7 bases, with 7 bases separating them. The CDR3 has 12 residues. CDR1 is KGHSH and CDR2 is LQKENI in the germline V gene. The CDR3 nucleotides are TGTGCCAGCTCACCGAGCCGGAATGAGCAGTTCTTC. It codes for CASSPSRNEQFF.

This chain connects TRBV11-3 to TRBJ2-1; 7 bases align to TRBD2. CDR1 is SGHNT, CDR2 YENEEA, per germline. This CDR3 contains 15 residues. With 0 bases clipped from V and 9 bases from J, the junction kept 8 bases outside the gene matches. The CDR3 loop is CASSLDGGGPSEQFF. CDR3 DNA: TGTGCCAGCAGCTTAGATGGGGGGGGTCCTAGTGAGCAGTTCTTC.

This chain joins TRBV5-6 and TRBJ2-7; no firm D call. The germline V gene encodes CDR1 SGHDT and CDR2 YYEEEE. V shed 1 base and J shed 5 bases, with 7 bases lying between them. The CDR3 has 12 amino acids. The CDR3 spells CASSLNTNEQYF. DNA for the CDR3: TGTGCCAGCAGCTTGAACACCAACGAGCAGTACTTC. Looking up the rest from reference TRBV5-6 and TRBJ2-7 gives the full variable domain: DAGVTQSPTHLIKTRGQQVTLRCSPKSGHDTVSWYQQALGQGPQFIFQYYEEEERQRGNFPDRFSGHQFPNYSSELNVNALLLGDSALYLCASSLNTNEQYFGPGTRLTVT.

The chain carries TRBV11-2 and TRBJ2-2, with D tentatively TRBD1 (5 bases). Germline CDR1 and CDR2: SGHAT and FQNNGV. Trimming shortened V by 1 base and J by 4 bases, and 13 bases separated the two germline ends. The CDR3 contains 16 residues. CDR3 in amino acids: CASSLVSATVTGELFF. The CDR3 DNA is TGTGCCAGCAGCTTAGTCTCGGCGACAGTCACCGGGGAGCTGTTTTTT.

This chain links TRBV29-1 with TRBJ1-1; TRBD1 might be the D (5 bases). Germline CDR1 and CDR2: SQVTM and ANQGSEA. The CDR3 is made up of 11 amino acids. The germline V and J ends were trimmed by 7 bases and 4 bases, with 10 bases remaining between them. The CDR3 DNA reads TGCAGCGCGCTGGGGGGCACTGAAGCTTTCTTT. Protein: CSALGGTEAFF.

The rearrangement joins TRBV2 to TRBJ2-1; 8 bases are a match to TRBD2. The V segment lost 7 bases and the J segment 8 bases; nucleotides outside the gene matches: 4. Germline V CDR1 and CDR2: SNHLY, FYNNEI. The CDR3 loop spans 12 amino acids. CDR3 nucleotide sequence: TGTGCCAGCAACCCGACTAGCGATGAGCAGTTCTTC. Protein: CASNPTSDEQFF.

This clone was seen a single time. The chain employs TRBV25-1 and TRBJ2-7, with D possibly being TRBD2 (6 bases). V lost 3 bases and J lost 0, with 15 bases in between. Per germline, CDR1 MGHDK and CDR2 SYGVNS. The CDR3 runs 16 residues. The CDR3, as DNA: TGTGCCAGCAGTGATTGGTCCCGGGGGTCCTCCTACGAGCAGTACTTC. Translating it yields CASSDWSRGSSYEQYF.

The gene calls are TRBV6-1 and TRBJ2-7; D not resolved. Per the germline V gene, CDR1 is MNHNS and CDR2 is SASEGT. The CDR3 is made up of 15 amino acids. Trimming shortened V by 4 bases and J by 4 bases, and 17 bases separated the two germline ends. CDR3 nucleotide sequence: TGTGCCAGCAGTGGACGACACTCTATTGGTTACGAGCAGTACTTC. Protein: CASSGRHSIGYEQYF.